This T cell receptor beta chain was profiled in a study of T cells expressing NK-cell markers. For the study at large: Sequencing of TCR beta repertoires drew on sorted CD3+CD56+NKG2C+, CD3+CD56+NKG2C- and CD3+CD56-NKG2C+ T cells.

Study findings and constraints: Where a handful of donors were concerned, these clonotypes also led the CD3+CD56-NKG2C+ fraction.

Germline V CDR1 and CDR2: SGHVS, FQNEAQ. The CDR3 has 15 amino acids. A note on this clonotype: The target antigen is unknown.

TCRdb reworked the 5' RACE reads into one entry per CDR3 protein, no DNA. The table lists some 410,000 distinct CDR3 sequences. The J gene is TRBJ1-2, the V gene TRBV7-8; the TCRdb D gene call, TRBD1, has no DNA to confirm it. Material for sequencing was blood T cells: a sorted CD56 or NKG2C T cell subset, CD4+ or CD8+ T cells, or bulk PBMC T cells (not recorded which). The sequence was collected from a woman between 18 and 69 years old in good health. The CDR3 spells CASSLGTGGIYGYTF.